This TCR beta chain is from a study of cytotoxic CD8 clonotypes in ibrutinib-treated CLL. Study in general: Mean yields were 255,043 productive templates and 90,000 to 95,000 productive rearrangements per sample.

This clone was counted only a few times. No antigen is known for it. The assay was immunoSEQ multiplex PCR, and TCRdb's table has in-frame clones only and misses some. This sample has fewer than 70,000 clones, with approximately 71% found just once. Study outcomes and limitations: Rare overall, public clonotypes shrank or held steady under therapy.

Trimming took 4 bases from V and 10 from J, leaving 27 bases between them. The CDR3 sequence is 17 residues long. CDR1 and CDR2 from the germline V gene are SGHNT and YYREEE (reference sequence). This clonotype originated in a human donor with chronic lymphocytic leukemia. Sequencing was performed on PBMCs, taken after 12 months of ibrutinib treatment. The gene calls are TRBV5-4 and TRBJ2-1; the D gene is possibly TRBD2 (7 bases). In DNA form, the CDR3 reads TGTGCCAGCAGCCCAGCTGGGGGGGCATCCTCCATACACGAGCAGTTCTTC. As protein: CASSPAGGASSIHEQFF. Looking up the rest from reference TRBV5-4 and TRBJ2-1 gives the full variable domain: ETGVTQSPTHLIKTRGQQVTLRCSSQSGHNTVSWYQQALGQGPQFIFQYYREEENGRGNFPPRFSGLQFPNYSSELNVNALELDDSALYLCASSPAGGASSIHEQFFGPGTRLTVL.